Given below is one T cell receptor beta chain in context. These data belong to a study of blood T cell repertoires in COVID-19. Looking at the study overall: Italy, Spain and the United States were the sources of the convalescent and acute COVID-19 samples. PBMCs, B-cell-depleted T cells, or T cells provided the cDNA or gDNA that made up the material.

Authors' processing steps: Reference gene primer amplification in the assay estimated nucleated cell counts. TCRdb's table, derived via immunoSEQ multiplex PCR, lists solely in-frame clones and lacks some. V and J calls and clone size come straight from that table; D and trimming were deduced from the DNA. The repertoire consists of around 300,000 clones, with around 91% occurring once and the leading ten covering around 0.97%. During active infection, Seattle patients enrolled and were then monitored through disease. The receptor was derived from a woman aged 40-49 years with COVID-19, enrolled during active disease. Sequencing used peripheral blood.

CDR3 coding DNA: TGTGCCTGGTCCCCAGGGGTTCGGGCGACCCAGTACTTC. Translated, it gives CAWSPGVRATQYF. The V and J genes are TRBV30 and TRBJ2-5, with a possible D match to TRBD1 (6 bases). CDR1 is GTSNPN and CDR2 is SVGIG in the germline V gene (reference sequence). Trimming took 5 bases from V and 7 from J, leaving 17 bases between them. The CDR3 has 13 residues.